This record concerns one TCR beta chain sequence. Its antigen remains unknown. What was amplified from RNA transcripts were TCR beta CDR3 regions. The study used the HTBI primer set for a first-round RT-PCR of the TCR CDR3. TCRdb re-analysed the multiplex PCR reads in MiXCR, keeping a single row per CDR3 protein. Of approximately 330,000 distinct CDR3 sequences detected, about 20% appear once; the ten largest clones hold under 55%. The hyperthyroidism was newly diagnosed and had lasted under 2 months; the patients were aged 18 to 65. Thyroid ultrasound, orbital computed tomography, clinical symptoms, and serum thyroxine and TRAb underpinned diagnoses. The data belong to a study of T cells in Graves' hyperthyroidism and ophthalmopathy. Study-level findings and limits: Expanded thyroid clonotypes (above 0.001) were mostly also found in blood.

The CDR3 extends over 14 amino acids. The V gene lost 5 bases and the J gene lost 2 bases, with 13 bases spanning the gap. This receptor was obtained from a woman in her fifties or sixties with Graves' hyperthyroidism. The sequencing sample was made of blood. The rearrangement joins TRBV12-3 or TRBV12-4 to TRBJ2-7, with D unresolved. CDR3 in DNA: TGTGCCAGCAGTATGAATTTAGCCCCCTACGAGCAGTACTTC. It encodes CASSMNLAPYEQYF.